Following are 26 T cell receptor beta chains from one sample sequenced in a study of blood T cell repertoires in COVID-19. Clones were read by immunoSEQ multiplex PCR, and TCRdb kept only the in-frame ones, dropping some. Among 150,000 to 200,000 clones listed, approximately 84% were seen once. Sample: peripheral blood. These receptors originate from a human donor with acute or convalescent COVID-19. The donor label of this sample is uncertain.

The gene calls are TRBV5-4 and TRBJ2-1, with 12 bases fitting TRBD1. V lost 1 base, J lost 8 bases, and 4 bases stayed unmatched. Germline V lookup: CDR1 SGHNT, CDR2 YYREEE (reference sequence). The CDR3 length is 15 residues. The CDR3 reads CASSLPGQGADEQFF. CDR3 sequence (DNA): TGTGCCAGCAGCTTGCCGGGACAGGGGGCCGATGAGCAGTTCTTC. Combining the CDR3 with reference TRBV5-4 and TRBJ2-1 gives the whole variable domain ETGVTQSPTHLIKTRGQQVTLRCSSQSGHNTVSWYQQALGQGPQFIFQYYREEENGRGNFPPRFSGLQFPNYSSELNVNALELDDSALYLCASSLPGQGADEQFFGPGTRLTVL.

The chain is built from TRBV19 and TRBJ2-2; possibly TRBD2 for D (5 bases). This CDR3 is 16 amino acids long. Germline V gene sequence: CDR1 LNHDA, CDR2 SQIVND (reference sequence). Trimming pared 5 bases from V and 5 bases from J, leaving 18 bases between. This CDR3 reads CASSPGGLPGTGELFF. The CDR3 DNA follows: TGTGCCAGTAGTCCCGGAGGCCTACCTGGGACCGGGGAGCTGTTTTTT.

The CDR3 here is CASSRGPGNTIYF. DNA for the CDR3: TGTGCCAGCAGCAGGGGGCCTGGAAACACCATATATTTT. The genes are TRBV7-2 and TRBJ1-3; 7 nucleotides agree with TRBD1. The J segment lost 2 bases and the V segment lost 5 bases, leaving 0 bases of the junction unmatched. The CDR3 extends over 13 amino acids. Germline CDR1 SGHTA, CDR2 FQGNSA.

A note on this clone: The sample holds other DNA sequences that translate to the same CDR3. This chain joins TRBV9 and TRBJ2-2; tentative D call: TRBD1 (6 bases). This CDR3 has 15 residues. Germline V gene sequence: CDR1 SGDLS, CDR2 YYNGEE. V gave up 4 bases and J gave up 0 bases, with 10 bases separating them. DNA for the CDR3: TGTGCCAGCAGCCCTCGGGACACGAACACCGGGGAGCTGTTTTTT. This translates into CASSPRDTNTGELFF. Filled out from reference TRBV9 and TRBJ2-2, the complete variable domain reads DSGVTQTPKHLITATGQRVTLRCSPRSGDLSVYWYQQSLDQGLQFLIQYYNGEERAKGNILERFSAQQFPDLHSELNLSSLELGDSALYFCASSPRDTNTGELFFGEGSRLTVL.

CDR3 in DNA: TGTGCCAGTAGTATCGGACTAGCGGGAGTAATGGCAGATACGCAGTATTTT. Encoded protein: CASSIGLAGVMADTQYF. The chain has TRBV19 and TRBJ2-3; 13 bases are shared with TRBD2. CDR1 and CDR2 (germline): LNHDA, SQIVND (reference sequence). There are 17 residues in the CDR3. After removal of 3 bases from V and 4 bases from J, the junction contained 7 bases not matched to a gene.

The chain joins TRBV3-1 (or the pseudogene TRBV3-2) to TRBJ2-2; a weak D match, TRBD1 (5 bases). Between the trimmed V and J ends, which lost 6 bases and 1 base, there was a span of 12 bases. The CDR3 contains 15 residues. The germline CDR1 and CDR2 sequences are LGHDT and YNNKEL (reference sequence). The CDR3 loop is CASSVYRRNTGELFF. CDR3 sequence (DNA): TGTGCCAGCAGTGTTTACAGGCGGAACACCGGGGAGCTGTTTTTT.

The V gene is TRBV6-5, the J gene TRBJ1-1; unclear D gene. The CDR3 is 12 residues long. Germline CDR1 and CDR2: MNHEY and SVGAGI. The V gene lost 2 bases and the J gene lost 7 bases, with 8 bases spanning the gap. CDR3 nucleotide sequence: TGTGCCAGCAGTTACGGCCGGGTTGAAGCTTTCTTT. Amino acid sequence: CASSYGRVEAFF.

This chain links TRBV3-1 (or the pseudogene TRBV3-2) with TRBJ1-1; D remains unclear. This CDR3 has 14 residues. Germline V CDR1 and CDR2: LGHDT, YNNKEL (reference sequence). With 4 bases removed from V and 3 bases from J, the gap between germline ends came to 12 bases. As DNA, the CDR3 is TGTGCCAGCAGCCCGGGAGAATGGCACACTGAAGCTTTCTTT. As protein: CASSPGEWHTEAFF.

This clone was found a few times. V gene TRBV19 combines with J gene TRBJ2-1, with TRBD2 identical over 8 bases. CDR3 length: 15 amino acids. The V gene's germline CDR1 is LNHDA and CDR2 SQIVND (reference sequence). Losses at the gene ends were 9 bases for V and 8 bases for J; bases not matched to a gene: 15. The CDR3 region is CASSPPGLAAYEQFF. CDR3 in DNA: TGTGCCAGCTCACCACCCGGACTAGCAGCTTATGAGCAGTTCTTC.

Points on this clone: Other nucleotide sequences in the sample specify the same CDR3. This sequence joins TRBV5-1 and TRBJ2-3, with D possibly TRBD2 on 5 matching bases. This CDR3 contains 14 residues. V dropped 3 bases and J dropped 0 bases, with 8 bases sitting between them. Germline CDR1 and CDR2: SGHRS and YFSETQ. The DNA for the CDR3 is TGCGCCAGCAGCTCCGGACTCAGCACAGATACGCAGTATTTT. Its protein product is CASSSGLSTDTQYF.

The rearrangement uses TRBV19 and TRBJ1-2; D is unclear. This CDR3 has 14 residues. CDR1 is LNHDA, CDR2 SQIVND, per germline (reference sequence). V was cut by 7 bases and J by 8 bases, with 20 bases left in between. CDR3: CASTTADGRGGYTF. The CDR3 nucleotides read TGTGCCAGTACCACAGCCGACGGGCGAGGGGGCTACACCTTC.

The V call is TRBV14, the J call TRBJ2-1; TRBD2 matches at 7 bases. CDR3 length equals 17 residues. V lost 3 bases and J lost 2; bases outside the gene matches: 10. The germline gives CDR1 SGHDN, CDR2 FVKESK. DNA of the CDR3: TGTGCCAGCAGCCAGATAGCGGGTGGTTGGACCTACAATGAGCAGTTCTTC. Amino acid sequence: CASSQIAGGWTYNEQFF.

V usage is TRBV6-5 and J usage is TRBJ2-1, with a weak D call TRBD1 (5 bases). Germline CDR1 MNHEY, CDR2 SVGAGI. CDR3 length: 15 amino acids. Deletions cut 6 bases from V and 8 bases from J, with 20 bases between. CDR3 sequence reads: CASRVGRASSHEQFF. The CDR3 region has the DNA TGTGCCAGCAGAGTGGGCAGGGCCTCGTCGCATGAGCAGTTCTTC.

This clone showed up just a few times. The chain couples TRBV28 to TRBJ1-2, with no clear D. The germline gives CDR1 MDHEN, CDR2 SYDVKM. V was clipped by 5 bases and J by 8 bases, with 21 bases between them. This CDR3 has 15 residues. The CDR3 is CASSPPWALAGGYTF. Written as DNA, the CDR3 is TGTGCCAGCAGTCCCCCCTGGGCCCTCGCGGGGGGCTACACCTTC.

The chain links TRBV14 to TRBJ1-6; D uncertain. CDR3 length equals 16 residues. The ends were cut back, 3 bases at V and 7 bases at J, with 16 bases in the middle. Germline CDR1 reads SGHDN; CDR2 reads FVKESK. The DNA for the CDR3 is TGTGCCAGCAGCCAGGGTCAGGTCTGGGCGAATTCACCCCTCCACTTT. Protein product: CASSQGQVWANSPLHF. Variable domain in full (rest from reference TRBV14 and TRBJ1-6): EAGVTQFPSHSVIEKGQTVTLRCDPISGHDNLYWYRRVMGKEIKFLLHFVKESKQDESGMPNNRFLAERTGGTYSTLKVQPAELEDSGVYFCASSQGQVWANSPLHFGNGTRLTVT.

The rearrangement joins TRBV6-5 to TRBJ1-1; tentative D call: TRBD1 (5 bases). CDR3 length equals 15 residues. V shed 0 bases and J shed 5 bases, with 13 bases lying between them. The germline gives CDR1 MNHEY, CDR2 SVGAGI. For the CDR3, the DNA is TGTGCCAGCAGTTACTCGATGCAGGGCCGGACTGAAGCTTTCTTT. Translated: CASSYSMQGRTEAFF.

The genes are TRBV19 and TRBJ1-5; TRBD1 might be the D (6 bases). The CDR3 extends over 16 amino acids. The V end lost 3 bases, the J end lost 7 bases, and 19 bases lay between the germline ends. The germline gives CDR1 LNHDA, CDR2 SQIVND (reference sequence). CDR3 sequence: CASSMGGSGGRQPQHF. CDR3 nucleotides: TGTGCCAGTAGTATGGGGGGGTCTGGGGGCCGCCAGCCCCAGCATTTT. Full variable domain (outside the CDR3, taken from reference TRBV19 and TRBJ1-5): DGGITQSPKYLFRKEGQNVTLSCEQNLNHDAMYWYRQDPGQGLRLIYYSQIVNDFQKGDIAEGYSVSREKKESFPLTVTSAQKNPTAFYLCASSMGGSGGRQPQHFGDGTRLSIL.

This clone was recorded once. The V gene is TRBV24-1, the J gene TRBJ1-1; perhaps TRBD1 as D (5 bases). Between the trimmed V and J ends, which lost 10 bases and 4 bases, there was a span of 21 bases. The CDR3 has 15 residues. Germline V lookup: CDR1 KGHDR, CDR2 SFDVKD. CDR3 loop: CATIRRGSEGTEAFF. CDR3 coding DNA: TGTGCCACTATAAGGCGGGGGTCTGAAGGCACTGAAGCTTTCTTT.

This clone has only one observation. The chain recombines TRBV2 with TRBJ2-5, with D unclear. Per the germline V gene, CDR1 is SNHLY and CDR2 is FYNNEI. V was shortened by 2 bases and J by 5 bases, with 6 bases between the two germline ends. There are 12 residues in the CDR3. The CDR3 nucleotides are TGTGCCAGCAGTGAACTTCGGGAGACCCAGTACTTC. Encoded protein: CASSELRETQYF.

The chain carries TRBV5-1 and TRBJ2-2; a possible D gene is TRBD2 (6 bases). This CDR3 spans 17 amino acids. CDR1 SGHRS and CDR2 YFSETQ come from the germline V gene. Trimming cost V 4 bases and J 3 bases, with 19 bases left between them. The chain's CDR3 is CASSIGPRDGDTGELFF. The DNA for the CDR3 is TGCGCCAGCAGCATCGGTCCGCGGGATGGGGACACCGGGGAGCTGTTTTTT.

This clone was seen just once. The chain has TRBV6-5 and TRBJ2-5; 9 nucleotides align to TRBD1. The CDR3 totals 14 residues. The germline CDR1 and CDR2 sequences are MNHEY and SVGAGI. The trim removed 6 bases at V and 6 bases at J, leaving 8 bases unmatched. The CDR3 bases are TGTGCCAGCAGACCACAGGGGGCGGAAAAGACCCAGTACTTC. Its translation: CASRPQGAEKTQYF.

This clone was found once. The rearrangement joins TRBV7-9 to TRBJ1-1, with D unclear. The V and J ends lost 0 bases and 6 bases respectively, with 8 bases between them. CDR1 SEHNR and CDR2 FQNEAQ come from the germline V gene (reference sequence). There are 13 residues in the CDR3. The CDR3 spells CASSLALPAEAFF. In DNA, the CDR3 is TGTGCCAGCAGCTTAGCGTTACCGGCTGAAGCTTTCTTT.

The chain is built from TRBV7-3 and TRBJ2-3; 7 bases match TRBD2. The CDR3 is made up of 14 amino acids. The junction had 5 bases not matched to a gene; V was cut back by 1 base and J by 7 bases. Germline V lookup: CDR1 SGHTA, CDR2 FQGTGA. CDR3 in amino acids: CASSLSGSGNTQYF. As DNA, the CDR3 is TGTGCCAGCAGCTTAAGCGGGAGTGGCAATACGCAGTATTTT.

The chain links TRBV28 to TRBJ2-1, with D possibly being TRBD2 (7 bases). The germline V and J ends were trimmed by 6 bases and 6 bases, with 15 bases remaining between them. Per the germline V gene, CDR1 is MDHEN and CDR2 is SYDVKM. The CDR3 covers 14 residues. CDR3 bases: TGTGCCAGCAGGGGGGGGCTAGGGGTCAATGAGCAGTTCTTC. Amino acids: CASRGGLGVNEQFF.

This chain joins TRBV19 and TRBJ2-4, with D perhaps matching TRBD2 (6 bases). In germline, CDR1 is LNHDA, CDR2 SQIVND (reference sequence). V was cut by 3 bases and J by 0 bases, with 18 bases left in between. The CDR3 is made up of 18 amino acids. CDR3 sequence (DNA): TGTGCCAGTAGTATTCCGGCGGGACCCATCCTAGCCAAAAACATTCAGTACTTC. The encoded protein is CASSIPAGPILAKNIQYF.

This clone showed up just once. V usage is TRBV11-2 and J usage is TRBJ2-3; possible D gene TRBD1, 6 bases. CDR1 and CDR2 (germline): SGHAT, FQNNGV. The CDR3 is made up of 14 amino acids. The V end was cut by 4 bases, the J end by 3 bases, with 11 bases between. CDR3 residues: CASSSNRVTDTQYF. Written as DNA, the CDR3 is TGTGCCAGCAGCTCGAACAGGGTAACAGATACGCAGTATTTT. Complete variable domain (other parts from reference TRBV11-2 and TRBJ2-3): EAGVAQSPRYKIIEKRQSVAFWCNPISGHATLYWYQQILGQGPKLLIQFQNNGVVDDSQLPKDRFSAERLKGVDSTLKIQPAKLEDSAVYLCASSSNRVTDTQYFGPGTRLTVL.